This T cell receptor beta chain appears in the sequencing data of a study of blood T cell repertoires in COVID-19 (dated by TCRdb to between 2020 and 2021). About the full investigation: Samples from collaborators originated in the United States, Italy and Spain and spanned both the acute and convalescent phases of COVID-19. The prospective study material was composed of cDNA or gDNA derived from T cells, B-cell-depleted T cells, or PBMCs. The dataset comprised deeply sampled blood TCRbeta repertoires from subjects exposed to, actively infected with, or recovered from COVID-19. The repertoires were made available in a free public database intended to serve as a resource for research on the immune response to SARS-CoV-2. The samples were drawn from the first 160 participants of the ongoing ImmuneRACE study and from over 950 subjects provided by 6 global collaborators. Nearly every sample came with metadata listing a de-identified subject ID, COVID-19 status, age in years and sex. Where available, HLA class I and class II types were taken from metadata supplied by the sample provider and were not determined by assay-based typing. Study-wide findings and limitations: The amount of clinical and demographic metadata varied by source and participant and was provided uncurated.

The collaborating institutions used their own protocols to collect whole blood in K2EDTA tubes. Collaborator samples were shipped for TCRbeta analysis as frozen whole blood, isolated PBMCs, or DNA extracted from either sample type. The immunoSEQ Assay, a bias-controlled multiplex PCR, was used to amplify TCRbeta CDR3 regions from genomic DNA. The original pipeline was this. The number of nucleated cells in each sample was estimated from the amplification of reference gene primers within the assay. Sequence reads were collapsed and filtered to measure the absolute abundance of every unique TCRbeta CDR3 rearrangement. Productive Simpson clonality was computed per sample as the square root of Simpson's diversity index over productive rearrangements. Sourced from immuneACCESS, this table was stored by TCRdb with only in-frame sequences that have V and J called. A share of the clones is absent; for the studies checked, an unresolved V gene accounts for under half, and the remainder has no known explanation. The DNA was the basis for D and trimming; V, J and clone size are from that table. This sample lists about 200,000 clones; around four fifths were detected once. Roughly 8.2% of the sample is taken by the ten largest.

This clone came up many times. The clone's antigen remains unknown. Base qualities are missing; no much larger clone stands one base away. Reading from cysteine to phenylalanine, the CDR3 counts 14 amino acids. The CDR3 DNA has 42 bases and is translated from base 1. Germline trimming: 5 bases from V, 10 bases from J; junction bases outside gene matches: 10. Looking up the germline V gene yields CDR1 MNHEY and CDR2 SVGAGI. The specimen was peripheral blood. The V and J segments used are TRBV6-5 and TRBJ1-3, with 8 bases in between that match TRBD1. The receptor comes from a woman in her fifties or sixties with acute or convalescent COVID-19. The CDR3 loop reads CASSTPGQGETIYF. The nucleotide sequence is given as TGTGCCAGCAGTACCCCCGGACAGGGAGAGACCATATATTTT.